This entry concerns a single T cell receptor (beta chain). Its antigen is unknown. These data are taken from a study of CD8 T cells in Susac syndrome. Random hexamers were used to reverse transcribe about 0.5 to 1 ug of RNA. TCRdb re-analysed the immunoSEQ multiplex PCR reads in MiXCR, keeping a single row per CDR3 protein. The table includes 210,000 or so distinct CDR3 sequences, around nine tenths detected once. The ends were cut back, 8 bases at V and 0 bases at J, with 14 bases in the middle. The CDR3 totals 15 residues. The V gene's germline CDR1 is MNHEY and CDR2 SMNVEV (reference sequence). Study-wide findings and caveats: Regarding the TCR sequencing and HLA analysis, the study admitted that a relatively small number of individuals were involved.

The chain joins TRBV27 to TRBJ2-1; D may match TRBD1 or TRBD2 (5 bases each). This sequence was found in a human donor with multiple sclerosis. The sample was CD8+ T cells from PBMCs. This CDR3 is CASRMGVGSYNEQFF. The CDR3 nucleotides are TGTGCCAGCCGAATGGGGGTGGGCTCCTACAATGAGCAGTTCTTC.